Below are 32 T cell receptor beta chains sequenced from a single sample in a study of response to subunit inactivated influenza vaccine. In TCRdb, the RT-PCR reads were re-called with MiXCR into one record per CDR3 protein. The sample yields fewer than 600,000 distinct CDR3 sequences, approximately 7.8% seen once. This material consisted of PBMCs from blood, taken around 25 months after vaccination. These receptors were collected from a man aged 50 to 75 who received an inactivated influenza vaccine.

This clonotype was seen ten or more times. The chain couples TRBV10-3 to TRBJ2-3; tentative D call: TRBD2 (5 bases). The V and J ends lost 6 bases and 5 bases respectively, with 12 bases between them. Per the germline V gene, CDR1 is ENHRY and CDR2 is SYGVKD. This CDR3 comprises 13 residues. The DNA of the CDR3 is TGTGCCATCAGACCGGAGGTAGGAGATACGCAGTATTTT. This sequence encodes CAIRPEVGDTQYF.

This clonotype showed up many times. The rearrangement joins TRBV20-1 to TRBJ1-5; 7 positions match TRBD1. V lost 6 bases, J lost 3 bases, and 8 bases stayed unmatched. The CDR3 length is 14 residues. Germline V CDR1 and CDR2: DFQATT, SNEGSKA (reference sequence). CDR3 DNA: TGCAGTGCCAATCGACAGGGCTCCAATCAGCCCCAGCATTTT. The encoded protein is CSANRQGSNQPQHF.

The chain couples TRBV29-1 to TRBJ1-1; tentatively, D is TRBD1 (5 bases). Per germline, CDR1 SQVTM and CDR2 ANQGSEA. V lost 4 bases and J lost 0, with 9 bases in between. The CDR3 spans 13 residues. CDR3 protein: CSVGRVLNTEAFF. The CDR3 region has the DNA TGCAGCGTTGGCAGGGTCCTGAACACTGAAGCTTTCTTT.

This clonotype was observed a few times. The V and J genes are TRBV15 and TRBJ2-1; a weak D match, TRBD1 (5 bases). V gave up 5 bases and J gave up 8 bases, with 16 bases separating them. Germline V gene sequence: CDR1 LNHNV, CDR2 YYDKDF (reference sequence). This CDR3 spans 14 amino acids. The CDR3 region has the DNA TGTGCCACCAGCGTCGAAAAGGGGTTCTATGAGCAGTTCTTC. Encoded protein: CATSVEKGFYEQFF.

As to this clonotype: Since no conserved phenylalanine or tryptophan closes the CDR3, a read error is the likely cause. V and J are TRBV20-1 and TRBJ2-5; 11 bases match TRBD2. CDR3 length: 14 amino acids. Germline CDR1 reads DFQATT; CDR2 reads SNEGSKA (reference sequence). Trimming cost V 1 base and J 6 bases; bases outside gene matches: 4. The CDR3 spells CSARVSGGGQTQYS. The CDR3 DNA is TGCAGTGCTAGAGTTAGCGGGGGGGGGCAGACCCAGTACTCC.

This clonotype was seen repeatedly, ten times or more. The chain has TRBV2 and TRBJ2-1; 7 bases map to TRBD1. Trimming cost V 3 bases and J 10 bases; bases outside gene matches: 3. Germline V gene lookup returns CDR1 SNHLY and CDR2 FYNNEI. This CDR3 is built from 12 residues. The CDR3 loop reads CASSDRGQEQFF. The CDR3, as DNA: TGTGCCAGCAGTGATCGGGGACAGGAGCAGTTCTTC.

The V and J genes are TRBV21-1 and TRBJ2-7; TRBD2 was called by the table and not checked on the DNA. TRBV21-1 is noted as a pseudogene. The CDR3 extends over 16 amino acids. CDR3 sequence (DNA): TGTGCCAGCAGCAAGGACCCTAGCGGGAGCTCGGGTGAGCAGTACTTC. This translates into CASSKDPSGSSGEQYF.

This clonotype has a handful of counts. The genes are TRBV7-9 and TRBJ2-7; D call uncertain. Trimming left V 1 base short and J 5 bases short, with 9 bases between. Germline loops: CDR1 SEHNR, CDR2 FQNEAQ (reference sequence). This CDR3 contains 13 residues. For the CDR3, the DNA is TGTGCCAGCAGCTTAGGGCAGACCAACGAGCAGTACTTC. Translated: CASSLGQTNEQYF.

The chain carries TRBV12-3 or TRBV12-4 and TRBJ2-2; 8 nucleotides align to TRBD1. Losses at the gene ends were 7 bases for V and 7 bases for J; bases not matched to a gene: 14. The CDR3 loop spans 16 amino acids. Written as DNA, the CDR3 is TGTGCCAGCACCGGGACGGGCAGGGGGCGAAGCGGGGAGCTGTTTTTT. Translating gives CASTGTGRGRSGELFF.

The V call is TRBV29-1, the J call TRBJ2-2, with 7 bases aligning to TRBD1. With V trimmed by 6 bases and J by 6 bases, 10 bases remained unmatched. From germline, CDR1 is SQVTM and CDR2 ANQGSEA. This CDR3 has 14 residues. The CDR3 DNA reads as TGCAGCGTGGGACCCCTCGGGACAGCCGGGGAGCTGTTTTTT. This sequence encodes CSVGPLGTAGELFF.

The gene calls are TRBV12-3 or TRBV12-4 and TRBJ2-7; the D is unclear. The CDR3 is 14 residues long. V lost 3 bases and J 6 bases, leaving 15 bases between the germline ends. The CDR3 sequence: CASSLESLPGEQYF. In DNA form, the CDR3 reads TGTGCCAGCAGTTTGGAGAGTCTACCGGGCGAGCAGTACTTC.

This clonotype showed up just a few times. The chain combines TRBV6-2 or TRBV6-3 with TRBJ1-6; D may be TRBD1 (5 bases). V lost 6 bases to trimming and J lost 14 bases, with 20 bases between them. Per the germline V gene, CDR1 is MNHEY and CDR2 is SVGEGT. The CDR3 covers 14 residues. This CDR3 reads CASSPPDGLGALHF. The CDR3 nucleotides are TGTGCCAGCAGCCCGCCGGACGGTCTAGGGGCCCTCCACTTT.

This clonotype was detected many times. The chain recombines TRBV7-8 with TRBJ1-1, with D tentatively TRBD1 (5 bases). Trimming shortened V by 5 bases and J by 3 bases, and 13 bases separated the two germline ends. The CDR3 runs to 14 residues. CDR1 is SGHVS, CDR2 FQNEAQ, per germline. The CDR3 nucleotides read TGTGCCAGCAGCCGCCGGGGGGAGTACACTGAAGCTTTCTTT. Translating gives CASSRRGEYTEAFF. The full variable domain, completed using reference TRBV7-8 and TRBJ1-1, is GAGVSQSPRYKVAKRGQDVALRCDPISGHVSLFWYQQALGQGPEFLTYFQNEAQLDKSGLPSDRFFAERPEGSVSTLKIQRTQQEDSAVYLCASSRRGEYTEAFFGQGTRLTVV.

This clonotype has a count of ten or more. The chain combines TRBV3-1 with TRBJ2-1; D is perhaps TRBD2 (6 bases). The V gene lost 4 bases and the J gene lost 0 bases, with 10 bases spanning the gap. CDR3 length: 15 residues. In germline, CDR1 is LGHDT, CDR2 YNNKEL (reference sequence). The CDR3 region has the DNA TGTGCCAGCAGCCCGGGACTGATCTCCTACAATGAGCAGTTCTTC. This gives the protein CASSPGLISYNEQFF.

V is TRBV20-1 and J is TRBJ2-7; TRBD1 matches 8 bases. Looked up from germline, CDR1 is DFQATT and CDR2 is SNEGSKA (reference sequence). With V trimmed by 0 bases and J by 4 bases, 5 bases remained unmatched. There are 14 residues in the CDR3. The CDR3 is CSARERTGNYEQYF. The CDR3 DNA sequence: TGCAGTGCTAGAGAACGGACAGGGAATTACGAGCAGTACTTC.

This clonotype was observed a handful of times. This chain joins TRBV7-9 and TRBJ2-3; the D is unclear. The germline V gene has CDR1 SEHNR and CDR2 FQNEAQ (reference sequence). The V gene lost 1 base and the J gene lost 5 bases, with 13 bases spanning the gap. The CDR3 covers 15 residues. The CDR3 DNA reads as TGTGCCAGCAGCTTAGGTTCTGGTTCAGTAGATACGCAGTATTTT. It encodes CASSLGSGSVDTQYF. The entire variable domain, with the rest obtained from reference TRBV7-9 and TRBJ2-3, is as follows: DTGVSQNPRHKITKRGQNVTFRCDPISEHNRLYWYRQTLGQGPEFLTYFQNEAQLEKSRLLSDRFSAERPKGSFSTLEIQRTEQGDSAMYLCASSLGSGSVDTQYFGPGTRLTVL.

The chain recombines TRBV20-1 with TRBJ2-3, with TRBD2 matching over 8 bases. The V segment lost 3 bases and the J segment 4 bases; nucleotides outside the gene matches: 9. The CDR3 is 15 amino acids. CDR1 DFQATT and CDR2 SNEGSKA come from the germline V gene (reference sequence). This CDR3 is CSASGSGSAADTQYF. The CDR3 region has the DNA TGCAGTGCTAGCGGAAGCGGGAGTGCCGCAGATACGCAGTATTTT.

In this sample, this clonotype turned up many times. The CDR3 DNA sequence: TGCGCCAGCAGCTTGAGCAGGGGAGACCAAGAGACCCAGTACTTC. Translation: CASSLSRGDQETQYF. V gene TRBV5-1 combines with J gene TRBJ2-5; perhaps TRBD1 as D (6 bases). In germline, CDR1 is SGHRS, CDR2 YFSETQ. V was trimmed by 1 base and J by 0 bases, leaving 10 bases between them. The CDR3 totals 15 residues.

The chain joins TRBV7-8 to TRBJ1-3, with TRBD1 as a possible D gene (5 bases). Germline values: CDR1 SGHVS, CDR2 FQNEAQ. The CDR3 loop spans 15 amino acids. The V end lost 1 base, the J end lost 2 bases, and 9 bases lay between the germline ends. CDR3 coding DNA: TGTGCCAGCAGCTTAGAGCTAGGGGCTGGAAACACCATATATTTT. It yields the protein CASSLELGAGNTIYF. Together with reference TRBV7-8 and TRBJ1-3, the CDR3 gives the full variable domain: GAGVSQSPRYKVAKRGQDVALRCDPISGHVSLFWYQQALGQGPEFLTYFQNEAQLDKSGLPSDRFFAERPEGSVSTLKIQRTQQEDSAVYLCASSLELGAGNTIYFGEGSWLTVV.

This clonotype has at least ten counts. The chain uses TRBV15 and TRBJ1-5; D gene ambiguous. This CDR3 has 13 amino acids. The V end lost 3 bases, the J end lost 6 bases, and 9 bases lay between the germline ends. The germline gives CDR1 LNHNV, CDR2 YYDKDF (reference sequence). CDR3 in amino acids: CATSRGKGQPQHF. The CDR3 coding sequence is TGTGCCACCAGCAGGGGTAAGGGTCAGCCCCAGCATTTT.

V usage is TRBV10-3 and J usage is TRBJ2-1, with D unclear. Between the trimmed V and J ends, which lost 6 bases and 5 bases, there was a span of 11 bases. The length of the CDR3 is 13 residues. Germline assignment: CDR1 ENHRY and CDR2 SYGVKD. CDR3 residues: CAIRMTRNNEQFF. DNA for the CDR3: TGTGCCATCAGGATGACTCGGAACAATGAGCAGTTCTTC.

The V and J genes are TRBV7-2 and TRBJ2-7; 14 bases fit TRBD2. The CDR3 has 15 amino acids. Germline assignment: CDR1 SGHTA and CDR2 FQGNSA. J was trimmed by 2 bases and V by 5 bases; bases with no gene match: 2. The CDR3 reads CASSTGLAGAYEQYF. The DNA for the CDR3 is TGTGCCAGCAGCACGGGACTAGCGGGAGCCTACGAGCAGTACTTC.

Turning to this clonotype: A much larger clone sits a single nucleotide away, making a read error possible. J is TRBJ2-5 and V is TRBV12-3 or TRBV12-4; D is unclear. This CDR3 contains 16 residues. CDR3 sequence (DNA): TGTGCCGGCAGTCCTAATTCGGGCAGACTCCAAGAGACCCAGTACTTC. Its translation is CAGSPNSGRLQETQYF.

The V gene is TRBV19, the J gene TRBJ2-6; no definite D call. Trimming removed 7 bases at V and 6 bases at J, with 22 bases between. The length of the CDR3 is 17 residues. Germline V gene lookup returns CDR1 LNHDA and CDR2 SQIVND (reference sequence). Here the CDR3 reads CASTPSTTSSSANVLTF. The CDR3, as DNA: TGTGCCAGTACCCCCTCCACAACAAGTTCTTCGGCCAACGTCCTGACTTTC. Full variable domain (outside the CDR3, taken from reference TRBV19 and TRBJ2-6): DGGITQSPKYLFRKEGQNVTLSCEQNLNHDAMYWYRQDPGQGLRLIYYSQIVNDFQKGDIAEGYSVSREKKESFPLTVTSAQKNPTAFYLCASTPSTTSSSANVLTFGAGSRLTVL.

The gene calls are TRBV24-1 and TRBJ2-6; no reliable D call. Germline V CDR1 and CDR2: KGHDR, SFDVKD. V shed 3 bases and J shed 0 bases, with 2 bases lying between them. The CDR3 spans 14 residues. This CDR3 reads CATSDGSGANVLTF. The CDR3 coding sequence is TGTGCCACCAGTGATGGCTCTGGGGCCAACGTCCTGACTTTC.

The rearrangement links TRBV5-1 to TRBJ1-2, with a possible D match to TRBD1 (5 bases). The CDR3 totals 15 residues. From germline, CDR1 is SGHRS and CDR2 YFSETQ. Trimming took 0 bases from V and 3 from J, leaving 12 bases between them. CDR3 region: CASSLAAGTYYGYTF. CDR3 bases: TGCGCCAGCAGCTTGGCTGCAGGGACCTACTATGGCTACACCTTC.

The genes are TRBV15 and TRBJ2-7, with 8 bases identical to TRBD1. Germline V gives CDR1 LNHNV, CDR2 YYDKDF (reference sequence). V shed 8 bases, J shed 0 bases, and the junction held 3 bases outside the gene matches. The CDR3 extends over 13 amino acids. CDR3 nucleotides: TGTGCCACCGCGACAGGGGTCTCCTACGAGCAGTACTTC. It yields the protein CATATGVSYEQYF. The entire variable domain, with the rest obtained from reference TRBV15 and TRBJ2-7, is as follows: DAMVIQNPRYQVTQFGKPVTLSCSQTLNHNVMYWYQQKSSQAPKLLFHYYDKDFNNEADTPDNFQSRRPNTSFCFLDIRSPGLGDTAMYLCATATGVSYEQYFGPGTRLTVT.

V and J are TRBV3-1 and TRBJ2-1, with 10 bases that match TRBD2. The CDR3 spans 15 residues. Germline values: CDR1 LGHDT, CDR2 YNNKEL (reference sequence). With 4 bases clipped from V and 8 bases from J, the junction kept 8 bases outside the gene matches. This CDR3 is CASSRLAGVPDEQFF. For the CDR3, the DNA is TGTGCCAGCAGCCGCCTAGCGGGAGTTCCTGATGAGCAGTTCTTC.

This clonotype was seen more than once but under ten times. V and J are TRBV6-2 or TRBV6-3 and TRBJ2-5, with unresolved D. With 6 bases removed from V and 2 bases from J, the gap between germline ends came to 13 bases. CDR1 and CDR2 (germline): MNHEY, SVGEGT. The CDR3 runs 14 residues. CDR3: CASSPVRIQETQYF. In nucleotides, the CDR3 is TGTGCCAGCAGCCCCGTCAGAATACAAGAGACCCAGTACTTC.

This clonotype has a count of ten or more. The chain combines TRBV14 with TRBJ2-1; no clear D gene. Germline CDR1 SGHDN, CDR2 FVKESK. The V and J ends lost 4 bases and 2 bases respectively, with 9 bases between them. The CDR3 contains 14 residues. This CDR3 is CASSLERAYNEQFF. Written as DNA, the CDR3 is TGTGCCAGCAGCCTGGAGCGTGCCTACAATGAGCAGTTCTTC.

In this sample, this clonotype turned up many times. The genes are TRBV20-1 and TRBJ2-4, with a tentative D call TRBD2 (5 bases). Germline V gives CDR1 DFQATT, CDR2 SNEGSKA (reference sequence). The CDR3 is 17 residues long. V was trimmed by 6 bases and J by 2 bases, leaving 23 bases between them. For the CDR3, the DNA is TGCAGTGCCCCGATTCTAGCATCGCCTTGGACCAAAAACATTCAGTACTTC. It encodes CSAPILASPWTKNIQYF.

This clonotype was picked up many times. The chain employs TRBV7-2 and TRBJ2-1; 11 bases map to TRBD2. There are 15 residues in the CDR3. The J segment lost 3 bases and the V segment lost 7 bases, leaving 5 bases of the junction unmatched. CDR1 is SGHTA, CDR2 FQGNSA, per germline. The CDR3 here is CASMLAGGSYNEQFF. CDR3 DNA sequence: TGTGCCAGCATGCTAGCGGGAGGTAGCTACAATGAGCAGTTCTTC. The full variable domain, its missing parts supplied by reference TRBV7-2 and TRBJ2-1, is GAGVSQSPSNKVTEKGKDVELRCDPISGHTALYWYRQSLGQGLEFLIYFQGNSAPDKSGLPSDRFSAERTGGSVSTLTIQRTQQEDSAVYLCASMLAGGSYNEQFFGPGTRLTVL.